These 2 T cell receptor beta chains were sequenced from one sample in a study. TCRdb analysed the 5' RACE reads with MiXCR anew, one entry per CDR3 protein. Of around 33,000 distinct CDR3 sequences in the sample, approximately 25% were seen once. The sequenced sample consisted of memory CD4+ T cells sorted from blood. Subset: memory CD4+ T cells, CD4+CD45RO+CD25-. These receptors were obtained from a female donor with breast cancer.

V and J are TRBV20-1 and TRBJ2-7; 11 bases match TRBD2. In germline, CDR1 is DFQATT, CDR2 SNEGSKA (reference sequence). The J segment lost 4 bases and the V segment lost 6 bases, leaving 5 bases of the junction unmatched. The CDR3 runs to 13 residues. For the CDR3, the DNA is TGCAGTGCCGGGACTAGCGGACTTTACGAGCAGTACTTC. This codes for CSAGTSGLYEQYF.

The gene calls are TRBV9 and TRBJ2-7, with D possibly matching TRBD2 (5 bases). Germline CDR1 SGDLS, CDR2 YYNGEE. The CDR3 runs to 15 residues. Trimming stripped 3 bases from V and 5 bases from J, with 18 bases between. CDR3 region: CASSALPWENHEQYF. CDR3 sequence (DNA): TGTGCCAGCAGCGCTTTACCTTGGGAGAACCACGAGCAGTACTTC.